One and the same sample provided the 9 T cell receptor beta chains below, sequenced in a study of blood T cell repertoires in COVID-19. The assay was immunoSEQ multiplex PCR, and TCRdb's table has in-frame clones only and misses some. The sample has approximately 160,000 clones, around 90% seen once; the top ten hold roughly a sixth. The material sequenced was peripheral blood. Source of these receptors: a man in his fifties or sixties with active or convalescent COVID-19.

This chain joins TRBV5-1 and TRBJ2-1, with a tentative D call TRBD2 (5 bases). V was cut by 0 bases and J by 6 bases, with 10 bases left in between. This CDR3 is 14 amino acids long. Germline V gives CDR1 SGHRS, CDR2 YFSETQ. This chain's CDR3 is CASSLVPGSNEQFF. CDR3 nucleotide sequence: TGCGCCAGCAGCTTGGTACCGGGGAGCAATGAGCAGTTCTTC.

This chain connects TRBV6-5 to TRBJ2-7; TRBD1 might be the D (6 bases). Germline assignment: CDR1 MNHEY and CDR2 SVGAGI. CDR3 length: 14 residues. Trimming removed 6 bases from V and 3 bases from J, with 15 bases in between. CDR3 protein: CASRSAGTNYEQYF. CDR3 nucleotides: TGTGCCAGCAGATCCGCCGGGACAAACTACGAGCAGTACTTC.

This clone was seen a single time. The V call is TRBV6-5, the J call TRBJ2-3; possible D gene TRBD2, 6 bases. The length of the CDR3 is 15 residues. Germline assignment: CDR1 MNHEY and CDR2 SVGAGI. Trimming left V 2 bases short and J 6 bases short, with 15 bases between. The CDR3 sequence is CASSYGSGVPDTQYF. For the CDR3, the DNA is TGTGCCAGCAGTTACGGATCGGGAGTACCCGATACGCAGTATTTT.

The genes are TRBV5-1 and TRBJ1-1; tentatively, D is TRBD1 (6 bases). The CDR3 is 15 residues long. Looked up from germline, CDR1 is SGHRS and CDR2 is YFSETQ. Trimming shortened V by 4 bases and J by 4 bases, and 17 bases separated the two germline ends. The CDR3 DNA is TGCGCCAGCAGCCCCTGGGAGGGGGTTGGCACTGAAGCTTTCTTT. This codes for CASSPWEGVGTEAFF.

The chain uses TRBV6-1 and TRBJ2-7; D might be TRBD1 (5 bases). V shed 0 bases and J shed 2 bases, with 14 bases lying between them. The CDR3 covers 16 residues. Germline CDR1 MNHNS, CDR2 SASEGT. CDR3 nucleotides: TGTGCCAGCAGTGAAGCGTCGGGCAGGGTAGCCTACGAGCAGTACTTC. Amino acid sequence: CASSEASGRVAYEQYF.

J is TRBJ1-2 and V is TRBV10-3; the D gene is possibly TRBD1 (6 bases). CDR1 is ENHRY and CDR2 is SYGVKD in the germline V gene. The germline V and J ends were trimmed by 2 bases and 8 bases, with 18 bases remaining between them. The CDR3 is 15 residues long. CDR3 bases: TGTGCCATCAGTGAGAAGTCTGGGGGCGCGTTAGGCTACACCTTC. Translating gives CAISEKSGGALGYTF.

The V call is TRBV5-1, the J call TRBJ1-5, with D perhaps matching TRBD1 (5 bases). V was clipped by 0 bases and J by 2 bases, with 15 bases between them. The CDR3 consists of 17 residues. Germline CDR1 and CDR2: SGHRS and YFSETQ. The CDR3 DNA reads as TGCGCCAGCAGCTTGGTACCTCGGGGGGGAGGCAATCAGCCCCAGCATTTT. Residues: CASSLVPRGGGNQPQHF.

The V gene is TRBV3-1 (or the pseudogene TRBV3-2), the J gene TRBJ2-6, with D possibly being TRBD1 (5 bases). The CDR3 is made up of 16 amino acids. V lost 5 bases to trimming and J lost 4 bases, with 15 bases between them. Germline loops: CDR1 LGHDT, CDR2 YNNKEL (reference sequence). The CDR3 loop is CASSTRSGPGANVLTF. In DNA, the CDR3 is TGTGCCAGCAGCACCCGCTCAGGGCCCGGGGCCAACGTCCTGACTTTC.

The rearrangement links TRBV25-1 to TRBJ1-2; 7 bases map to TRBD1. Germline V gene data show CDR1 as MGHDK and CDR2 as SYGVNS. V shed 3 bases and J 4 bases; nucleotides not matched to a gene: 5. The CDR3 has 14 residues. The CDR3 nucleotides are TGTGCCAGCAGTGATCTCGGACAGGTCTATGGCTACACCTTC. It is translated as CASSDLGQVYGYTF.